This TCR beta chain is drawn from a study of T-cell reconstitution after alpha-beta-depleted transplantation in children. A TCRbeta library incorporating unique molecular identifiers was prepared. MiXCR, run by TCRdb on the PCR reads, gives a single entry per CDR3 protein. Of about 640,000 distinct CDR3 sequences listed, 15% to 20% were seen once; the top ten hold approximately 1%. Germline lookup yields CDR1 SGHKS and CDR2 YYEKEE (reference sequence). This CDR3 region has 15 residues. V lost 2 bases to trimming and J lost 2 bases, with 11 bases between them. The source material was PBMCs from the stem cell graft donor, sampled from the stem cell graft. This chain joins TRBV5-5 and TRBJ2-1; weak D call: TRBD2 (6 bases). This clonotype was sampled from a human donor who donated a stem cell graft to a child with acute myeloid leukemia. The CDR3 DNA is TGTGCCAGCAGCTTACTAGCTGGGCCCTACAATGAGCAGTTCTTC. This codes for CASSLLAGPYNEQFF.